The source of this TCR beta chain is a study of blood T cell repertoires in COVID-19. About the study: The analysed material was cDNA or gDNA that came from T cells, B-cell-depleted T cells, or PBMCs.

Deletions cut 9 bases from V and 3 bases from J, with 21 bases between. The CDR3 covers 15 residues. The V gene's germline CDR1 is WNHNN and CDR2 SYGVQD (reference sequence). Profiling relied on immunoSEQ multiplex PCR, and the TCRdb table lists in-frame clones only, not all of them. The top ten hold approximately 10% of the sample, which has 50,000 or so clones, 65% to 85% seen once. The V and J genes are TRBV10-1 and TRBJ2-7, with D possibly matching TRBD1 (7 bases). This TCR was recovered from an elderly man with COVID-19, enrolled during active disease. The sample taken for sequencing was peripheral blood. In DNA form, the CDR3 reads TGCGCCAGAAGGAGGGGGCGCGTGGAAATCTACGAGCAGTACGTC. It specifies CARRRGRVEIYEQYV.